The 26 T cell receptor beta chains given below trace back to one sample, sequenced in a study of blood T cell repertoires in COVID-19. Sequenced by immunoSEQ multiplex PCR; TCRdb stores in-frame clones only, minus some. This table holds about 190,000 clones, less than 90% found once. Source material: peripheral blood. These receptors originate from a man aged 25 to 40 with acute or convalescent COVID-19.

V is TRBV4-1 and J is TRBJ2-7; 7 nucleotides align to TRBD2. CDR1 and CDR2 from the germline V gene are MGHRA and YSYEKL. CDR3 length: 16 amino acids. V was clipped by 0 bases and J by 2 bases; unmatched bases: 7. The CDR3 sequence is CASSQDASGKTYEQYF. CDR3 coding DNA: TGCGCCAGCAGCCAAGATGCAAGCGGGAAGACCTACGAGCAGTACTTC.

The CDR3 region is CAWSLGQDQETQYF. The CDR3 bases are TGTGCCTGGAGTTTGGGACAGGATCAAGAGACCCAGTACTTC. J is TRBJ2-5 and V is TRBV30; 8 positions match TRBD1. The CDR3 runs to 14 residues. Germline V CDR1 and CDR2: GTSNPN, SVGIG (reference sequence). Trimming at V came to 2 bases and at J to 2 bases, leaving 4 bases not matched to a gene.

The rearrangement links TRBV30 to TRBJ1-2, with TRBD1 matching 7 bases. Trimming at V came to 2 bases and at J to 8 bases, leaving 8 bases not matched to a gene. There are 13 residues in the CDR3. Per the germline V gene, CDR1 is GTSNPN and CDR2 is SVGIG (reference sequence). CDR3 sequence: CAWSTQGVPGYTF. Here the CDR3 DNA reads TGTGCCTGGAGTACTCAGGGGGTACCGGGCTACACCTTC.

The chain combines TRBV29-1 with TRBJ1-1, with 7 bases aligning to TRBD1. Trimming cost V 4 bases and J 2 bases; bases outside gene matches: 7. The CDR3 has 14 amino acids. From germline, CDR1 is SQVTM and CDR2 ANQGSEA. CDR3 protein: CSVVGTDFNTEAFF. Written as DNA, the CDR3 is TGCAGCGTTGTGGGGACAGACTTTAACACTGAAGCTTTCTTT.

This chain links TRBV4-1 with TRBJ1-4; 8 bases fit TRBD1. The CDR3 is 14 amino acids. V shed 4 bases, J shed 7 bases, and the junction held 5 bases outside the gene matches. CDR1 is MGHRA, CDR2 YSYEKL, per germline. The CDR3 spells CASSLGQGVEKLFF. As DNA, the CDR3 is TGCGCCAGCAGCCTTGGACAGGGTGTTGAAAAACTGTTTTTT.

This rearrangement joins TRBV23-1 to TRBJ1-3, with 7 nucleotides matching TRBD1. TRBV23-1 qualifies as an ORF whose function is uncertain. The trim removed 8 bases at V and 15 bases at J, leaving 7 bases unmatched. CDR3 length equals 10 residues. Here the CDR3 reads CASSGQPTYF. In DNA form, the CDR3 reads TGCGCCAGCTCGGGACAGCCGACATATTTT.

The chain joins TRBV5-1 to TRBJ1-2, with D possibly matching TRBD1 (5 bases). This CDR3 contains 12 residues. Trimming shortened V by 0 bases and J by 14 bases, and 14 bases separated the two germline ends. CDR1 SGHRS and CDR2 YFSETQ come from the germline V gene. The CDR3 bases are TGCGCCAGCAGCTTGGATGGAGGGGCAATAACCTTC. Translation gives CASSLDGGAITF.

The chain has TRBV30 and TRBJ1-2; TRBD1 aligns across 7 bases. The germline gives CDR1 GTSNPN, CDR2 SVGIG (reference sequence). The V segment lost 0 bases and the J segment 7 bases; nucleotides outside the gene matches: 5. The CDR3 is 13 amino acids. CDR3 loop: CAWSVGAGGGYTF. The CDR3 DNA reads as TGTGCCTGGAGTGTTGGGGCAGGGGGTGGCTACACCTTC.

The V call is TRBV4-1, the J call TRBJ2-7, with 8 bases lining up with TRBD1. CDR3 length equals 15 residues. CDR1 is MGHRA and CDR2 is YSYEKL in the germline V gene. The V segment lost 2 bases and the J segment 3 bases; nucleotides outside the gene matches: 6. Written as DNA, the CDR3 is TGCGCCAGCAGCCAACCCGGACAGGGATTCTACGAGCAGTACTTC. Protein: CASSQPGQGFYEQYF.

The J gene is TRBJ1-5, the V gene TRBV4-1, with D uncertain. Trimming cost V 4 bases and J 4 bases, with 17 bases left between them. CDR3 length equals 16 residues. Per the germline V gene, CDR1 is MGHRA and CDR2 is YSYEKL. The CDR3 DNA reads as TGCGCCAGCAGCCCCAACCCCGGGCGGGCAAATCAGCCCCAGCATTTT. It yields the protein CASSPNPGRANQPQHF.

CDR3 region: CASSLAGRQETQYF. The DNA for the CDR3 is TGTGCCAGCAGCTTAGCGGGGAGGCAAGAGACCCAGTACTTC. The chain combines TRBV7-2 with TRBJ2-5, with D tentatively TRBD2 (6 bases). This CDR3 is built from 14 residues. Between the trimmed V and J ends, which lost 0 bases and 2 bases, there was a span of 7 bases. Germline lookup yields CDR1 SGHTA and CDR2 FQGNSA.

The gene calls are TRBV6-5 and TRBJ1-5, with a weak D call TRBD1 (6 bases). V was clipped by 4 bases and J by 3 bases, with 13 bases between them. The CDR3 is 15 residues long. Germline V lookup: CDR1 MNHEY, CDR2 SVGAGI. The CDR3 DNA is TGTGCCAGCAGTTGGGGGGGCGGGAACAATCAGCCCCAGCATTTT. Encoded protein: CASSWGGGNNQPQHF.

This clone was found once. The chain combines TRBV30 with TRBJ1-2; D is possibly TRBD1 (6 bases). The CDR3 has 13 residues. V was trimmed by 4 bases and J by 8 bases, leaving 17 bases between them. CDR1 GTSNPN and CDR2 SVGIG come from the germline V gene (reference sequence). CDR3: CAWNWIQGMGYTF. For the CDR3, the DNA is TGTGCCTGGAATTGGATACAGGGAATGGGCTACACCTTC.

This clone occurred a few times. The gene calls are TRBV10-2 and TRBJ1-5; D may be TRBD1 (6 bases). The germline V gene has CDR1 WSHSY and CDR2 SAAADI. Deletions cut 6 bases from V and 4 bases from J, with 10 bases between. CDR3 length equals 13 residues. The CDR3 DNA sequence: TGCGCCAGCAGCCGGACAGAGAATCAGCCCCAGCATTTT. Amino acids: CASSRTENQPQHF.

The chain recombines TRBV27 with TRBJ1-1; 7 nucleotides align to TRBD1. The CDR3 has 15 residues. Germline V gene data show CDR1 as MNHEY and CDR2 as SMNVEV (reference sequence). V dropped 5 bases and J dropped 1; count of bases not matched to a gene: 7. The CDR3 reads CASSPMGQRNTEAFF. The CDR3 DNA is TGTGCCAGCAGTCCGATGGGACAGAGGAACACTGAAGCTTTCTTT.

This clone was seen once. For the CDR3, the DNA is TGTGCCAGCATTGGAGTCTATCCCTACGAGCAGTACTTC. Protein product: CASIGVYPYEQYF. This chain uses TRBV28 with TRBJ2-7, with no clear D. The CDR3 contains 13 residues. Trimming took off 7 bases at V and 2 bases at J, with 12 bases between the two ends. Germline values: CDR1 MDHEN, CDR2 SYDVKM.

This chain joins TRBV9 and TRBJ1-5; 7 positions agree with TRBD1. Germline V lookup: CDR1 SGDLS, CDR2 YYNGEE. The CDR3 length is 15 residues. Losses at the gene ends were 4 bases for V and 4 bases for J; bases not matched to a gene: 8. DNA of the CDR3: TGTGCCAGCAGCCCTACGGCGACAGGGAATCAGCCCCAGCATTTT. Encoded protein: CASSPTATGNQPQHF. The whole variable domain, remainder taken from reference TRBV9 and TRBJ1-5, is DSGVTQTPKHLITATGQRVTLRCSPRSGDLSVYWYQQSLDQGLQFLIQYYNGEERAKGNILERFSAQQFPDLHSELNLSSLELGDSALYFCASSPTATGNQPQHFGDGTRLSIL.

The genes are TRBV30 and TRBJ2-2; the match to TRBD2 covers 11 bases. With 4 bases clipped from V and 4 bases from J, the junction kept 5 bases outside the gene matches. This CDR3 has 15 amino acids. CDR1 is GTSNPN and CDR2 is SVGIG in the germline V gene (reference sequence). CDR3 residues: CAWNPSGRFTGELFF. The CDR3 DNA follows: TGTGCCTGGAATCCTAGCGGGAGGTTCACCGGGGAGCTGTTTTTT.

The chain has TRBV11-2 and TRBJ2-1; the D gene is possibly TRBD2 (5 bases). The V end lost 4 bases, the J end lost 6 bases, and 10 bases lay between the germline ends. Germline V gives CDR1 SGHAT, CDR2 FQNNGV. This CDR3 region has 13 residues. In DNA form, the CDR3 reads TGTGCCAGCAGCTCTAGCCTGGGCAATGAGCAGTTCTTC. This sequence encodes CASSSSLGNEQFF.

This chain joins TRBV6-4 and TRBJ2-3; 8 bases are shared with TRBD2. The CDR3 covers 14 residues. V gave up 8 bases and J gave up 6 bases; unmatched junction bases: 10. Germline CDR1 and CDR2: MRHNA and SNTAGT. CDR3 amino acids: CASSEGLAGDTQYF. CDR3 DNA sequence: TGTGCCAGCTCCGAAGGACTAGCAGGTGATACGCAGTATTTT.

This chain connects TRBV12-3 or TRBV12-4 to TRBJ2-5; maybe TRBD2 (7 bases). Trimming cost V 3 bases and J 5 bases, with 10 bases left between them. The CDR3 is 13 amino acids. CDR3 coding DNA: TGTGCCAGCAGTTTCAGGGGAGGGGAGACCCAGTACTTC. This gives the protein CASSFRGGETQYF.

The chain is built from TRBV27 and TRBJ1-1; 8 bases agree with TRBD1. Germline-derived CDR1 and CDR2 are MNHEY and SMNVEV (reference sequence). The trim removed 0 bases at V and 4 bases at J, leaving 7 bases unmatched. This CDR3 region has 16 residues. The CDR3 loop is CASSLSKTGEGTEAFF. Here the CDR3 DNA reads TGTGCCAGCAGTTTATCCAAGACAGGGGAGGGCACTGAAGCTTTCTTT.

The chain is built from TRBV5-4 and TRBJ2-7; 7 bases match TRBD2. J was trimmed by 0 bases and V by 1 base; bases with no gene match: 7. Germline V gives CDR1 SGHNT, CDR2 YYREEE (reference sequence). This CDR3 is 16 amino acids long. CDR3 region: CASSLMAGVPSYEQYF. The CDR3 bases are TGTGCCAGCAGCTTGATGGCGGGAGTTCCCTCCTACGAGCAGTACTTC.

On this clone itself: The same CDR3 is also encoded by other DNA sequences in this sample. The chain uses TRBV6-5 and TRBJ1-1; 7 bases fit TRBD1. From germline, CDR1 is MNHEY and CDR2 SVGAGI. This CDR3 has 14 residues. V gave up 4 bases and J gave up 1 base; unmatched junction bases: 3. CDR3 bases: TGTGCCAGCAGTTTGGACAGGCGGAACACTGAAGCTTTCTTT. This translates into CASSLDRRNTEAFF.

CDR3 region: CATSSGRAGELFF. The CDR3 region has the DNA TGTGCCACCAGCTCGGGGAGGGCCGGGGAGCTGTTTTTT. The V gene is TRBV15, the J gene TRBJ2-2; TRBD2 agrees at 7 bases. Germline CDR1 and CDR2: LNHNV and YYDKDF (reference sequence). The V segment lost 5 bases and the J segment 6 bases; nucleotides outside the gene matches: 3. This CDR3 contains 13 residues.

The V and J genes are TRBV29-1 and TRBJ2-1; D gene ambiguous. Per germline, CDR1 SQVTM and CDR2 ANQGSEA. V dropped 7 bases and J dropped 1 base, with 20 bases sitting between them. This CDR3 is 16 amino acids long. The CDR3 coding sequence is TGCAGCGCAGACTCTCCCCTTCGTTCATCCTACAATGAGCAGTTCTTC. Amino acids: CSADSPLRSSYNEQFF.